This T cell receptor (beta chain) was sequenced during a study of blood T cells in healthy people across ages. Many counts were recorded for this clonotype. Its antigen is unidentified. A sample-barcoded 5' primer and a J-beta primer mix were used in a second PCR of about 7 to 12 cycles. One entry per CDR3 protein results from TCRdb running MiXCR on the 5' RACE reads. This sample has over 550,000 distinct CDR3 sequences; approximately 30% occur once, and the top ten carry around a sixth. General study findings and limits: Significant beta diversity loss was already apparent by age approximately 36, declining roughly linearly.

V was shortened by 3 bases and J by 0 bases, with 8 bases between the two germline ends. The germline gives CDR1 MRHNA, CDR2 SNTAGT. The CDR3 spans 14 residues. The sequence came from a woman older than 75 in good health. Sequenced material: blood. The chain couples TRBV6-4 to TRBJ1-2, with no clear D. The CDR3 sequence: CASSESSTNYGYTF. Written as DNA, the CDR3 is TGTGCCAGCAGTGAATCCAGTACTAACTATGGCTACACCTTC.